The 3 T cell receptor beta chains below were found in one sample sequenced in a study of human T cells and chemical hapten exposure (dated by TCRdb to the early 2020s). The sample's time point label, in plain terms: patch test 3, about 24 weeks after DPC sensitization. The treatment or condition label corresponds to: therapeutic diphenylcyclopropenone sensitization with weekly scalp DPC. The library was prepared using RACE. Sequencing was carried out with a NextSeq 500. TCRdb cleaned the public reads at Q25 with fastp, built clones with MiXCR and kept in-frame beta chains. Each CDR3 protein appears once, grouped with its most common genes and DNA. The sample data list around 110,000 distinct CDR3 sequences, and 11% of these were observed just once. The ten top clones hold more than 2% of the sample. The sample here was whole blood, taken in connection with sensitization to the hapten diphenylcyclopropenone (DPC). All receptors come from a woman in her forties or fifties with alopecia areata. Some clones in this sample may be carry-over from other donors' samples.

This clonotype was observed a handful of times. V and J are TRBV4-3 and TRBJ2-1; 11 nucleotides line up with TRBD2. Germline CDR1 is LGHNA and CDR2 is YSLEER. The CDR3 is 15 residues long. J gave up 8 bases and V 4 bases, and 7 bases lay outside the gene matches. In DNA, the CDR3 is TGCGCCAGCAGCCCCGAGGGGACTAGCGGCCATGAGCAGTTCTTC. Translated: CASSPEGTSGHEQFF.

This clonotype was observed a few times. The chain recombines TRBV4-3 with TRBJ1-4; TRBD1 matches at 8 bases. V was pared by 3 bases and J by 3 bases, with 3 bases of the junction left unmatched. This CDR3 spans 15 amino acids. Per the germline V gene, CDR1 is LGHNA and CDR2 is YSLEER. CDR3 sequence reads: CASSQRQGSNEKLFF. The CDR3 DNA reads as TGCGCCAGCAGCCAGCGACAGGGGTCTAATGAAAAACTGTTTTTT.

This clonotype was seen a few times. The CDR3 nucleotides are TGTGCCAGCAGTGGACTAGCGCCTAGCACAGATACGCAGTATTTT. This gives the protein CASSGLAPSTDTQYF. This chain joins TRBV27 and TRBJ2-3; TRBD2 aligns across 9 bases. From germline, CDR1 is MNHEY and CDR2 SMNVEV (reference sequence). V dropped 5 bases and J dropped 0; count of bases not matched to a gene: 3. CDR3 length: 15 amino acids.